The 10 T cell receptor beta chains below were found in one sample sequenced in a study of blood T cell repertoires in COVID-19. TCRdb keeps only in-frame clones here, not all; method: immunoSEQ multiplex PCR. The sample has 65,000 to 85,000 clones, 88% seen once. Material for sequencing was peripheral blood. The receptors originated from a human donor in a cohort sampled during active COVID-19.

The chain carries TRBV6-5 and TRBJ2-5; a weak D match, TRBD2 (6 bases). Germline CDR1 is MNHEY and CDR2 is SVGAGI. Trimming took 9 bases from V and 2 from J, leaving 13 bases between them. The CDR3 is 13 amino acids. CDR3 residues: CASAGTSQETQYF. As DNA, the CDR3 is TGTGCCAGTGCCGGGACTTCTCAAGAGACCCAGTACTTC.

The rearrangement joins TRBV25-1 to TRBJ2-3, with 12 bases aligning to TRBD2. The J segment lost 5 bases and the V segment lost 8 bases, leaving 5 bases of the junction unmatched. Germline CDR1 MGHDK, CDR2 SYGVNS. The CDR3 length is 14 residues. The CDR3 DNA reads as TGTGCCAGCCGAGCTAGCGGGGGGGTAGATACGCAGTATTTT. Its translation: CASRASGGVDTQYF.

This chain joins TRBV3-1 (or the pseudogene TRBV3-2) and TRBJ1-5; D remains unclear. The CDR3 is made up of 15 amino acids. Germline V CDR1 and CDR2: LGHDT, YNNKEL (reference sequence). V gave up 0 bases and J gave up 5 bases, with 11 bases separating them. CDR3 in amino acids: CASSQDNTVDQPQHF. The CDR3 DNA is TGTGCCAGCAGCCAAGATAATACAGTAGATCAGCCCCAGCATTTT.

The J gene is TRBJ2-4, the V gene TRBV27, with 7 bases lining up with TRBD2. The ends lost 5 bases at V and 0 bases at J; junction bases unmatched: 7. The CDR3 has 16 residues. CDR1 and CDR2 (germline): MNHEY, SMNVEV (reference sequence). The CDR3 sequence: CASSHVGGLAKNIQYF. Here the CDR3 DNA reads TGTGCCAGCAGTCATGTGGGGGGGTTAGCCAAAAACATTCAGTACTTC.

CDR3 loop: CASSTGLAGLQETQYF. Here the CDR3 DNA reads TGTGCCAGCAGCACTGGACTAGCGGGCCTCCAAGAGACCCAGTACTTC. The chain couples TRBV11-3 to TRBJ2-5; 11 bases align to TRBD2. The CDR3 extends over 16 amino acids. The trim removed 5 bases at V and 1 base at J, leaving 6 bases unmatched. Germline assignment: CDR1 SGHNT and CDR2 YENEEA.

This chain uses TRBV28 with TRBJ2-1; the match to TRBD2 covers 8 bases. Per the germline V gene, CDR1 is MDHEN and CDR2 is SYDVKM. J gave up 6 bases and V 5 bases, and 9 bases lay outside the gene matches. This CDR3 is 15 amino acids long. The CDR3 DNA reads TGTGCCAGCAGTAGGAGCGGGAGTAGGGGCAATGAGCAGTTCTTC. Translation gives CASSRSGSRGNEQFF.

The chain uses TRBV5-1 and TRBJ2-7; tentative D call: TRBD2 (5 bases). The CDR3 spans 15 residues. The V end was cut by 4 bases, the J end by 1 base, with 15 bases between. Germline CDR1 and CDR2: SGHRS and YFSETQ. CDR3 DNA: TGCGCCAGCAGCCCGGGAAGAGGGAGATCCTACGAGCAGTACTTC. This encodes CASSPGRGRSYEQYF.

V gene TRBV5-1 combines with J gene TRBJ2-7, with 9 bases matching TRBD1. Looked up from germline, CDR1 is SGHRS and CDR2 is YFSETQ. The trim removed 0 bases at V and 5 bases at J, leaving 3 bases unmatched. This CDR3 has 14 amino acids. CDR3: CASSLGDRAHEQYF. CDR3 in DNA: TGCGCCAGCAGCTTGGGGGACAGGGCCCACGAGCAGTACTTC.

For this clone: The identical CDR3 is also encoded by other nucleotide sequences in the sample. The chain combines TRBV9 with TRBJ1-3; D gene ambiguous. The CDR3 length is 15 residues. Trimming took 0 bases from V and 0 from J, leaving 7 bases between them. Germline V gives CDR1 SGDLS, CDR2 YYNGEE. This CDR3 reads CASSVAQSSGNTIYF. CDR3 DNA: TGTGCCAGCAGCGTAGCACAGAGCTCTGGAAACACCATATATTTT.

V gene TRBV3-1 (or the pseudogene TRBV3-2) combines with J gene TRBJ1-6; D not resolved. This CDR3 spans 16 amino acids. Between the trimmed V and J ends, which lost 0 bases and 2 bases, there was a span of 8 bases. Germline V gene lookup returns CDR1 LGHDT and CDR2 YNNKEL (reference sequence). The CDR3: CASSQEEVTYNSPLHF. The CDR3 region has the DNA TGTGCCAGCAGCCAAGAAGAGGTTACCTATAATTCACCCCTCCACTTT.